Presented here are 27 T cell receptor beta chains from one specimen sequenced in a study of CD8 T cells in Susac syndrome. Reverse transcription of roughly 0.5 to 1 ug RNA used random hexamers. TCRdb processed the immunoSEQ multiplex PCR reads anew with MiXCR; each CDR3 protein has one entry. The table lists 150,000 to 200,000 distinct CDR3 sequences, 92% of them singletons, with roughly 0.08% in the top ten. Source material: CD4+ T cells from PBMCs. The source of these receptors is a human donor in good health.

The rearrangement uses TRBV27 and TRBJ2-5; TRBD2 matches at 9 bases. The germline CDR1 and CDR2 sequences are MNHEY and SMNVEV (reference sequence). With V trimmed by 7 bases and J by 9 bases, 3 bases remained unmatched. The CDR3 length is 11 residues. CDR3 in DNA: TGTGCCAGCACCGGCGGGGGGGCCCAGTACTTC. Its protein product is CASTGGGAQYF.

The chain carries TRBV28 and TRBJ1-2, with TRBD1 identical over 7 bases. J lost 1 base, V lost 11 bases, and 10 bases had no gene match. The CDR3 contains 14 residues. Germline lookup yields CDR1 MDHEN and CDR2 SYDVKM. Here the CDR3 DNA reads TGTGCCGGCCAAGGGGGCGGATATAACTATGGCTACACCTTC. This encodes CAGQGGGYNYGYTF.

V is TRBV2 and J is TRBJ2-2, with TRBD2 as a possible D gene (5 bases). The CDR3 is made up of 14 amino acids. CDR1 is SNHLY and CDR2 is FYNNEI in the germline V gene. Trimming left V 5 bases short and J 0 bases short, with 7 bases between. This CDR3 reads CASSTRTNTGELFF. For the CDR3, the DNA is TGTGCCAGCAGTACTAGAACGAACACCGGGGAGCTGTTTTTT.

The rearrangement uses TRBV9 and TRBJ2-1; no clear D gene. Trimming shortened V by 1 base and J by 5 bases, and 10 bases separated the two germline ends. Germline assignment: CDR1 SGDLS and CDR2 YYNGEE. The CDR3 has 14 residues. The CDR3 DNA sequence: TGTGCCAGCAGCGTAAATAACTTCGACAATGAGCAGTTCTTC. Translating gives CASSVNNFDNEQFF.

V usage is TRBV20-1 and J usage is TRBJ2-3; 11 positions match TRBD2. The CDR3 loop spans 17 amino acids. Germline CDR1 is DFQATT and CDR2 is SNEGSKA (reference sequence). J was trimmed by 2 bases and V by 0 bases; bases with no gene match: 7. CDR3 nucleotides: TGCAGTGCTAGAGATGGTAGCGGGAGGGCCTTCACAGATACGCAGTATTTT. Its protein is CSARDGSGRAFTDTQYF.

The chain combines TRBV18 with TRBJ2-7; 7 bases line up with TRBD1. Germline CDR1 and CDR2: KGHSH and LQKENI. Trimming cost V 5 bases and J 5 bases; bases outside gene matches: 12. The CDR3 is 15 residues long. CDR3 loop: CASSSTGLLGNEQYF. As DNA, the CDR3 is TGTGCCAGCTCATCGACAGGGCTGCTGGGCAACGAGCAGTACTTC.

The rearrangement joins TRBV28 to TRBJ1-1; D may be TRBD1 (6 bases). The CDR3 extends over 15 amino acids. Germline V lookup: CDR1 MDHEN, CDR2 SYDVKM. Trimming cost V 4 bases and J 6 bases, with 18 bases left between them. The CDR3 DNA is TGTGCCAGCAGTTCGACCCCTCCGGGGGGGCCTGAAGCTTTCTTT. The encoded protein is CASSSTPPGGPEAFF.

The genes are TRBV10-3 and TRBJ2-1; TRBD2 is a possible D gene (6 bases). Germline CDR1 ENHRY, CDR2 SYGVKD. The CDR3 extends over 14 amino acids. V was trimmed by 6 bases and J by 1 base, leaving 10 bases between them. The CDR3 here is CAISGTVSYNEQFF. The CDR3 DNA is TGTGCCATCAGCGGGACTGTTTCCTACAATGAGCAGTTCTTC.

This clonotype was observed a few times. V usage is TRBV4-3 and J usage is TRBJ2-7; D uncertain. Per the germline V gene, CDR1 is LGHNA and CDR2 is YSLEER. V lost 0 bases to trimming and J lost 0 bases, with 9 bases between them. CDR3 length equals 15 residues. As DNA, the CDR3 is TGCGCCAGCAGCCAAGATGGTCTAAACTCCTACGAGCAGTACTTC. Amino acid sequence: CASSQDGLNSYEQYF.

This chain connects TRBV27 to TRBJ2-3, with TRBD1 matching over 9 bases. The CDR3 extends over 16 amino acids. J lost 4 bases, V lost 7 bases, and 12 bases had no gene match. Germline-derived CDR1 and CDR2 are MNHEY and SMNVEV (reference sequence). CDR3 DNA sequence: TGTGCCAGCAAAGAGCTCGGGACAGGGAACGCAGATACGCAGTATTTT. Encoded protein: CASKELGTGNADTQYF.

The chain carries TRBV5-1 and TRBJ2-1, with 10 nucleotides matching TRBD2. Germline V lookup: CDR1 SGHRS, CDR2 YFSETQ. This CDR3 has 16 amino acids. With 6 bases clipped from V and 0 bases from J, the junction kept 6 bases outside the gene matches. The CDR3 DNA is TGCGCCAGCACCCTACTAGCGGGAAGCTCCTACAATGAGCAGTTCTTC. It translates to CASTLLAGSSYNEQFF. Full variable domain (missing parts from reference TRBV5-1 and TRBJ2-1): KAGVTQTPRYLIKTRGQQVTLSCSPISGHRSVSWYQQTPGQGLQFLFEYFSETQRNKGNFPGRFSGRQFSNSRSEMNVSTLELGDSALYLCASTLLAGSSYNEQFFGPGTRLTVL.

This chain connects TRBV12-3 or TRBV12-4 to TRBJ1-1; 7 positions agree with TRBD1. The CDR3 covers 12 residues. V gave up 10 bases and J gave up 5 bases; unmatched junction bases: 7. The CDR3 reads CATGQEGTEAFF. The CDR3 DNA follows: TGTGCCACCGGACAGGAGGGGACTGAAGCTTTCTTT.

V and J are TRBV6-2 or TRBV6-3 and TRBJ2-7; D is unresolved. Germline assignment: CDR1 MNHEY and CDR2 SVGEGT. This CDR3 comprises 12 residues. Trimming removed 0 bases from V and 0 bases from J, with 0 bases in between. The CDR3 DNA reads as TGTGCCAGCAGTTACTCCTCCTACGAGCAGTACTTC. As protein: CASSYSSYEQYF.

The chain uses TRBV6-5 and TRBJ2-7; 8 bases line up with TRBD1. The CDR3 covers 14 residues. V lost 2 bases to trimming and J lost 7 bases; unmatched junction nucleotides: 7. The germline CDR1 and CDR2 sequences are MNHEY and SVGAGI. The CDR3 DNA sequence: TGTGCCAGCAGTTACAGCCGACAGGGGCGGGAGCAGTACTTC. Amino acids: CASSYSRQGREQYF.

On this clonotype: Since the CDR3 does not end with the conserved phenylalanine or tryptophan, this likely comes from a read error. The V gene is TRBV6-2 or TRBV6-3, the J gene TRBJ1-1; D possibly corresponds to TRBD1 (5 bases). This CDR3 spans 13 amino acids. V shed 2 bases and J shed 5 bases, with 9 bases lying between them. Germline lookup yields CDR1 MNHEY and CDR2 SVGEGT. CDR3 residues: CASSYRQRTEAFS. In DNA, the CDR3 is TGTGCCAGCAGTTACCGACAGCGAACTGAAGCTTTCTCT.

The rearrangement links TRBV3-1 to TRBJ2-2, with D perhaps matching TRBD1 (6 bases). V was pared by 4 bases and J by 6 bases, with 15 bases between. The germline V gene encodes CDR1 LGHDT and CDR2 YNNKEL (reference sequence). The CDR3 has 15 residues. The CDR3 DNA sequence: TGTGCCAGCAGCCTGCAACAGGGTTTCGCCGGGGAGCTGTTTTTT. Translating it yields CASSLQQGFAGELFF.

This sequence joins TRBV28 and TRBJ1-1, with no clear D. This CDR3 is 10 amino acids long. Trimming left V 10 bases short and J 10 bases short, with 13 bases between. Per the germline V gene, CDR1 is MDHEN and CDR2 is SYDVKM. CDR3 sequence reads: CATTQVGAFF. The DNA of the CDR3 is TGTGCCACCACACAAGTCGGAGCTTTCTTT.

The chain recombines TRBV19 with TRBJ2-2; D gene uncertain. In germline, CDR1 is LNHDA, CDR2 SQIVND (reference sequence). This CDR3 spans 15 amino acids. V lost 5 bases and J lost 2, with 12 bases in between. The CDR3 DNA sequence: TGTGCCAGTAGTGAGTCAGTTCCAAACACCGGGGAGCTGTTTTTT. Its protein product is CASSESVPNTGELFF. Filled out from reference TRBV19 and TRBJ2-2, the complete variable domain reads DGGITQSPKYLFRKEGQNVTLSCEQNLNHDAMYWYRQDPGQGLRLIYYSQIVNDFQKGDIAEGYSVSREKKESFPLTVTSAQKNPTAFYLCASSESVPNTGELFFGEGSRLTVL.

The rearrangement joins TRBV7-9 to TRBJ2-7, with D hard to call. V was cut by 4 bases and J by 0 bases, with 10 bases left in between. Germline V lookup: CDR1 SEHNR, CDR2 FQNEAQ (reference sequence). The length of the CDR3 is 14 residues. DNA of the CDR3: TGTGCCAGCAGCTGGGCCATTTCCTCCTACGAGCAGTACTTC. It translates to CASSWAISSYEQYF.

This clonotype was seen once. This chain connects TRBV29-1 to TRBJ2-5, with D uncertain. V lost 1 base to trimming and J lost 6 bases, with 9 bases between them. The germline V gene has CDR1 SQVTM and CDR2 ANQGSEA. The CDR3 is 12 residues long. CDR3 loop: CSVEGSAKTQYF. As DNA, the CDR3 is TGCAGCGTTGAAGGTTCGGCGAAGACCCAGTACTTC.

The rearrangement uses TRBV10-1 and TRBJ2-3, with D possibly matching TRBD1 (5 bases). Germline-derived CDR1 and CDR2 are WNHNN and SYGVQD (reference sequence). CDR3 length equals 15 residues. Trimming removed 0 bases at V and 4 bases at J, with 11 bases between. The CDR3, as DNA: TGCGCCAGCAGTGAGTCTAGGGGCAGGGCAGATACGCAGTATTTT. Protein: CASSESRGRADTQYF.

The chain recombines TRBV3-1 with TRBJ2-5; no clear D. This CDR3 is built from 13 residues. Germline values: CDR1 LGHDT, CDR2 YNNKEL (reference sequence). Between the trimmed V and J ends, which lost 2 bases and 4 bases, there was a span of 8 bases. The CDR3 coding sequence is TGTGCCAGCAGCCAACCCCCCCTAGAGACCCAGTACTTC. Translating gives CASSQPPLETQYF.

The V gene is TRBV5-1, the J gene TRBJ2-2; TRBD1 matches at 10 bases. The V gene's germline CDR1 is SGHRS and CDR2 YFSETQ. The CDR3 loop spans 16 amino acids. Germline trimming cut 2 bases from V and 4 bases from J; bases unmatched to any gene: 5. CDR3 coding DNA: TGCGCCAGCAGCTTCGGGACAGGGGAGGGCACCGGGGAGCTGTTTTTT. Its translation: CASSFGTGEGTGELFF. The full variable domain, its missing parts supplied by reference TRBV5-1 and TRBJ2-2, is KAGVTQTPRYLIKTRGQQVTLSCSPISGHRSVSWYQQTPGQGLQFLFEYFSETQRNKGNFPGRFSGRQFSNSRSEMNVSTLELGDSALYLCASSFGTGEGTGELFFGEGSRLTVL.

The chain is built from TRBV6-5 and TRBJ2-3; 8 nucleotides line up with TRBD1. The junction had 7 bases not matched to a gene; V was cut back by 2 bases and J by 0 bases. Per the germline V gene, CDR1 is MNHEY and CDR2 is SVGAGI. CDR3 size: 17 residues. CDR3 nucleotide sequence: TGTGCCAGCAGTTACACGGTACAGGGGGAGAGCACAGATACGCAGTATTTT. Amino acids: CASSYTVQGESTDTQYF.

This chain uses TRBV20-1 with TRBJ1-2, with 9 bases lining up with TRBD1. CDR1 is DFQATT, CDR2 SNEGSKA, per germline (reference sequence). The ends lost 4 bases at V and 3 bases at J; junction bases unmatched: 9. The CDR3 loop spans 15 amino acids. The CDR3 nucleotides are TGCAGTGCTAACCAACAGGGGGCAACCTACTATGGCTACACCTTC. Its translation: CSANQQGATYYGYTF.

The chain carries TRBV4-3 and TRBJ1-2; D is unresolved. Germline V gene lookup returns CDR1 LGHNA and CDR2 YSLEER. This CDR3 region has 16 residues. V was shortened by 0 bases and J by 0 bases, with 11 bases between the two germline ends. Written as DNA, the CDR3 is TGCGCCAGCAGCCAAGATCCGACACCAGCTAACTATGGCTACACCTTC. Translating gives CASSQDPTPANYGYTF.

This clonotype has just a few counts. The chain joins TRBV7-8 to TRBJ2-7; D is ambiguous. V gave up 1 base and J gave up 1 base, with 11 bases separating them. Germline loops: CDR1 SGHVS, CDR2 FQNEAQ. There are 15 residues in the CDR3. The CDR3 sequence is CASSLVGQASYEQYF. In DNA form, the CDR3 reads TGTGCCAGCAGCTTAGTTGGCCAGGCGTCCTACGAGCAGTACTTC.